This TCR beta chain stems from a study of shared clonotypes between healthy human individuals. Terminally differentiated effector memory CD45RA+ cells were excluded by CCR7 positive selection of CD45RO-negative cells. Clones were read by immunoSEQ multiplex PCR, and TCRdb kept only the in-frame ones, dropping some. The sample holds hundreds of thousands of clones, roughly 95% seen once. The CDR3 covers 14 residues. Germline-derived CDR1 and CDR2 are MNHEY and SMNVEV (reference sequence). The V and J ends lost 6 bases and 0 bases respectively, with 12 bases between them. The source of this sequence is a woman aged 30 to 39 in good health. The chain links TRBV27 to TRBJ2-7; D not resolved. The specimen sequenced was naive CD8+ T cells sorted from blood. The CDR3 sequence: CASSFTLNSYEQYF. CDR3 DNA sequence: TGTGCCAGCAGCTTTACTCTAAACTCCTACGAGCAGTACTTC.